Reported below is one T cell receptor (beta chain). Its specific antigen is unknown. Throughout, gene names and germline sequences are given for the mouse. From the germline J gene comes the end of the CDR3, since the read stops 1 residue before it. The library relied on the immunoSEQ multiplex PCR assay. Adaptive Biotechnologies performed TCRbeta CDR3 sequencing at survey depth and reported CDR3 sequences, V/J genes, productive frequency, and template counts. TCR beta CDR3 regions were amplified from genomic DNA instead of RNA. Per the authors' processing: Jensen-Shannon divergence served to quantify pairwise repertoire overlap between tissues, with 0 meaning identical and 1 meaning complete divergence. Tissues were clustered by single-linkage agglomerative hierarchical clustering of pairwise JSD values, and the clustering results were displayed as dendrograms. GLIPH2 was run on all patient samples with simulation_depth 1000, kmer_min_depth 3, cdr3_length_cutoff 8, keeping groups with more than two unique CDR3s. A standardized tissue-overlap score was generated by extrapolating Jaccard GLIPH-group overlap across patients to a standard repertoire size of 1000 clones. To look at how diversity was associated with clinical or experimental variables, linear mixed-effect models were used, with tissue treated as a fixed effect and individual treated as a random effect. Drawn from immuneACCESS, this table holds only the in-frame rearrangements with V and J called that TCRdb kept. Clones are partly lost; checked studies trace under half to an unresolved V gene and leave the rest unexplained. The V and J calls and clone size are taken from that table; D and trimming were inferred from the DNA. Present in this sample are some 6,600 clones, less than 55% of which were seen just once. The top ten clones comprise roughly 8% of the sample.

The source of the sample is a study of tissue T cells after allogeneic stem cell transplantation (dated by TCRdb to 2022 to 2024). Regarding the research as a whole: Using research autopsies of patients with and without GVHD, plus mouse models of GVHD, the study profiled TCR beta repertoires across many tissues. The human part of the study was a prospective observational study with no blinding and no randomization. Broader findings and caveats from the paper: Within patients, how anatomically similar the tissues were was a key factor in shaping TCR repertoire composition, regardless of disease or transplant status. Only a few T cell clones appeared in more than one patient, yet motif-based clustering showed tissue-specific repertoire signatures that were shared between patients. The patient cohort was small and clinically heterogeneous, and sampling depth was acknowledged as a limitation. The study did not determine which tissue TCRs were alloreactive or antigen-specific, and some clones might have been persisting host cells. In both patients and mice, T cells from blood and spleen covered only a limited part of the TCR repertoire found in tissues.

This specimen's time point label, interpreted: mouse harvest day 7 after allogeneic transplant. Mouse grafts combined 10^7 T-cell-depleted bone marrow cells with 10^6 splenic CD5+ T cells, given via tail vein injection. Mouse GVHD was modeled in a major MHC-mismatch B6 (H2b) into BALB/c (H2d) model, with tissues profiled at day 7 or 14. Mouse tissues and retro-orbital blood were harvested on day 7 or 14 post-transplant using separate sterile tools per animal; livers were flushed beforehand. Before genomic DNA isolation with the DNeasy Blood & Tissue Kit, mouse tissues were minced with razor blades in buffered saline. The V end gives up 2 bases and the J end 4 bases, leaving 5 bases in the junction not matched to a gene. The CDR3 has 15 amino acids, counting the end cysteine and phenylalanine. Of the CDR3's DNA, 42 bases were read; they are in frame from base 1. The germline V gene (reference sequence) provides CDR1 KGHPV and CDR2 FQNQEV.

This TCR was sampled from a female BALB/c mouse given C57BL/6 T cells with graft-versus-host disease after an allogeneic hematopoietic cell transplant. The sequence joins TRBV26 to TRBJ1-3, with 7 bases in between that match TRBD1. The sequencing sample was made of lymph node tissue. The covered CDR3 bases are TGTGCCAGCAGTCTGGACAGGGTGGGGGGAAATACGCTCTAT. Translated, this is CASSLDRVGGNTLY. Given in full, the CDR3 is CASSLDRVGGNTLYF.